This T cell receptor beta chain was identified in a study of identical twins. Germline loops: CDR1 DFQATT, CDR2 SNEGSKA (reference sequence). CDR3 length: 12 residues. Trimming cost V 5 bases and J 1 base, with 8 bases left between them. This clonotype was seen more than once but under ten times. Each CDR3 protein gets one entry after TCRdb re-called the 5' RACE reads with MiXCR. There are hundreds of thousands of distinct CDR3 sequences in the sample; about 18% occur only once, and about an eighth lies in the top ten. These sequences were also reported in another study, on T cells expressing NK-cell markers. That report adds: Several donors showed these clonotypes also leading the CD3+CD56-NKG2C+ fraction.

This chain uses TRBV20-1 with TRBJ2-5; possibly TRBD2 for D (6 bases). Sequenced input: PBMCs. The TCR sequence derives from a woman younger than 35 in good health. CDR3 protein: CSAGTFQETQYF. As DNA, the CDR3 is TGCAGTGCTGGGACTTTCCAAGAGACCCAGTACTTC.